The 30 T cell receptor beta chains below all came from one sample that was sequenced in a study of immune characterization of retroperitoneal liposarcoma. MiXCR, applied by TCRdb to the PCR reads, yields one record per CDR3 protein. The table includes some 3,000 distinct CDR3 sequences, around 50% detected once. The sample consisted of tumor tissue. Receptor source: a male donor with retroperitoneal liposarcoma.

This clonotype is medium-sized within its sample. The chain carries TRBV6-1 and TRBJ2-5; D gene uncertain. The J call may be incorrect, as the DNA end agrees better with TRBJ2-7. This CDR3 has 11 residues. The germline V gene has CDR1 MNHNS and CDR2 SASEGT. The chain's CDR3 is CASSLLDEQYF. The CDR3 DNA follows: TGTGCCAGCAGTCTTCTGGACGAGCAGTACTTC.

V is TRBV27 and J is TRBJ1-5, with 8 bases lining up with TRBD1. The CDR3 consists of 15 residues. Losses at the gene ends were 3 bases for V and 4 bases for J; bases not matched to a gene: 5. The V gene's germline CDR1 is MNHEY and CDR2 SMNVEV (reference sequence). CDR3 nucleotides: TGTGCCAGCAGTTTTTCAGGGGGCTTTAATCAGCCCCAGCATTTT. This codes for CASSFSGGFNQPQHF.

As to this clonotype: Without the conserved terminal phenylalanine or tryptophan, this CDR3 likely stems from a read error. The rearrangement joins TRBV5-6 to TRBJ2-5; D is perhaps TRBD2 (6 bases). The J call may be wrong; the DNA end is better matched by TRBJ2-7. The CDR3 length is 16 residues. The germline V gene has CDR1 SGHDT and CDR2 YYEEEE. CDR3 sequence: CASSLEGWRGSYEQYL. CDR3 bases: TGTGCCAGCAGCTTGGAAGGATGGCGGGGCTCCTACGAGCAGTACTTA.

This chain connects TRBV20-1 to TRBJ2-1; D gene ambiguous. This CDR3 comprises 10 residues. Germline V gene sequence: CDR1 DFQATT, CDR2 SNEGSKA (reference sequence). Deletions cut 7 bases from V and 8 bases from J, with 9 bases between. The CDR3 reads CSVGWDEQFF. In nucleotides, the CDR3 is TGCAGTGTAGGCTGGGATGAGCAGTTCTTC.

The chain links TRBV7-2 to TRBJ2-2; D is ambiguous. CDR1 is SGHTA, CDR2 FQGNSA, per germline. CDR3 length: 17 residues. V lost 1 base and J lost 6, with 18 bases in between. This CDR3 reads CASSLDRIEVYPGELFF. Here the CDR3 DNA reads TGTGCCAGCAGCTTAGATCGGATAGAAGTTTACCCCGGGGAGCTGTTTTTT.

This clonotype has just a few counts. The V call is TRBV10-3, the J call TRBJ2-3; D not certain. Germline CDR1 ENHRY, CDR2 SYGVKD. Trimming left V 0 bases short and J 3 bases short, with 10 bases between. The CDR3 totals 15 residues. Written as DNA, the CDR3 is TGTGCCATCAGTGAGTCGCCAAATCCGACAGATACGCAGTATTTT. Protein: CAISESPNPTDTQYF.

CDR3 sequence: CASSPGRQNTEAFF. The CDR3 DNA sequence: TGTGCCAGCAGTCCGGGCCGGCAGAACACTGAAGCTTTCTTT. The V call is TRBV6-1, the J call TRBJ1-1; D uncertain. Germline V gene data show CDR1 as MNHNS and CDR2 as SASEGT. Trimming removed 5 bases from V and 1 base from J, with 11 bases in between. The length of the CDR3 is 14 residues.

The chain uses TRBV7-8 and TRBJ2-4; a possible D gene is TRBD2 (6 bases). Trimming took 8 bases from V and 13 from J, leaving 24 bases between them. The CDR3 runs 14 residues. Germline values: CDR1 SGHVS, CDR2 FQNEAQ. The CDR3 region has the DNA TGTGCCAGCGCGTTGACTAGGACCTACAATGAGCAGTACTTC. Its protein is CASALTRTYNEQYF.

Comment on this clonotype: The junction does not match germline at one end; this may be a read error. The chain couples TRBV7-6 to TRBJ1-1; D is unresolved. Germline V gene lookup returns CDR1 SGHVS and CDR2 FNYEAQ. The CDR3 is made up of 13 amino acids. In DNA, the CDR3 is TGTGCTAGCAGCTCCGGCCTGAACACTGAAGCTTTCTTT. It codes for CASSSGLNTEAFF.

The chain links TRBV6-8 to TRBJ2-1; 9 nucleotides match TRBD2. The ends lost 7 bases at V and 6 bases at J; junction bases unmatched: 10. Per the germline V gene, CDR1 is MNHGY and CDR2 is SAAAGT. CDR3 length equals 15 residues. CDR3 in DNA: TGTGCCAGCAAGACTAGCGGCCAGCTTAGCAATGAGCAGTTCTTC. Its protein is CASKTSGQLSNEQFF.

This clonotype has just one count. This sequence joins TRBV6-1 and TRBJ2-3; D might be TRBD1 (5 bases). TRBJ2-7 matches the DNA end more closely, so the J call is doubtful. The CDR3 runs to 15 residues. The germline V gene has CDR1 MNHNS and CDR2 SASEGT. The CDR3 loop is CASSEVGPPLFEQYF. The CDR3 DNA sequence: TGTGCCAGCAGTGAAGTGGGGCCGCCCCTTTTTGAGCAGTACTTC.

The rearrangement joins TRBV6-1 to TRBJ2-7; either TRBD1 or TRBD2 may fit D (6 bases each). Trimming removed 7 bases from V and 2 bases from J, with 15 bases in between. CDR1 is MNHNS, CDR2 SASEGT, per germline. The CDR3 is 14 residues long. As DNA, the CDR3 is TGTGCCAGCACCTCGCCGGGGGCGACCTACGAGCAGTACTTC. The encoded protein is CASTSPGATYEQYF.

V usage is TRBV6-6 and J usage is TRBJ2-3; perhaps TRBD2 as D (6 bases). The CDR3 totals 17 residues. V was pared by 3 bases and J by 0 bases, with 16 bases between. Per germline, CDR1 MNHNY and CDR2 SVGAGI (reference sequence). The CDR3 spells CASSYTPGGYSTDTQYF. In DNA form, the CDR3 reads TGTGCCAGCAGTTATACCCCCGGGGGTTATAGCACAGATACGCAGTATTTT.

By share, this clonotype counts as medium-sized (0.01 to 0.1%). The chain has TRBV6-1 and TRBJ2-1; D is unclear. The J call may not be correct, given that the DNA end is closer to TRBJ2-7. Germline V gene data show CDR1 as MNHNS and CDR2 as SASEGT. The length of the CDR3 is 15 residues. The DNA of the CDR3 is TGTGCCAGCAGTGATAAGTACAGAGGAAAGTACGAGCAGTACTTC. Protein sequence: CASSDKYRGKYEQYF.

The rearrangement links TRBV11-2 to TRBJ2-3; the match to TRBD2 covers 9 bases. The CDR3 consists of 15 residues. The V and J ends lost 1 base and 4 bases, in that order; junction bases with no gene match: 3. Germline lookup yields CDR1 SGHAT and CDR2 FQNNGV. For the CDR3, the DNA is TGTGCCAGCAGCTTAGTGGGACTAGCCGCAGATACGCAGTATTTT. As protein: CASSLVGLAADTQYF.

V gene TRBV7-2 combines with J gene TRBJ2-1; 9 bases map to TRBD1. Near its end, the DNA agrees better with TRBJ2-5, so the J call may be wrong. Per the germline V gene, CDR1 is SGHTA and CDR2 is FQGNSA. This CDR3 comprises 14 residues. The CDR3 DNA sequence: TGTGCCAGCAGTCCTACAGGGGGCAAAGAGACCCAGTACTTC. It yields the protein CASSPTGGKETQYF.

This chain joins TRBV7-6 and TRBJ2-1, with a weak D call TRBD2 (5 bases). Matching the DNA end better, TRBJ2-7 makes the J call doubtful. The CDR3 covers 15 residues. CDR1 and CDR2 (germline): SGHVS, FNYEAQ. The CDR3 spells CASIPPSGGYNEQYF. CDR3 DNA: TGTGCCAGTATCCCTCCCAGCGGAGGCTACAATGAGCAGTACTTC.

This clonotype is medium-sized in the sample. This rearrangement joins TRBV5-8 to TRBJ2-1; 13 nucleotides agree with TRBD2. In germline, CDR1 is SGHTS, CDR2 YDEGEE. V shed 4 bases and J 9 bases; nucleotides not matched to a gene: 7. The CDR3 is 15 residues long. The CDR3 coding sequence is TGTGCCAGCAGCCCAGGACTAGCGGGAGTGAGTGAGCAGTTCTTC. It codes for CASSPGLAGVSEQFF.

The gene calls are TRBV18 and TRBJ2-1; 7 nucleotides align to TRBD1. With 5 bases clipped from V and 10 bases from J, the junction kept 14 bases outside the gene matches. The germline CDR1 and CDR2 sequences are KGHSH and LQKENI. The CDR3 has 15 residues. The CDR3 sequence: CASSEGQMGSYEQFF. The CDR3 nucleotides are TGTGCCAGCTCAGAGGGACAGATGGGCTCCTACGAGCAGTTCTTC.

In this sample, this clonotype is medium-sized (0.01 to 0.1%). The V call is TRBV6-1, the J call TRBJ2-1, with 7 bases aligning to TRBD1. Germline assignment: CDR1 MNHNS and CDR2 SASEGT. The CDR3 length is 12 residues. The V gene end was trimmed by 9 bases and the J gene end by 10 bases; junction bases not matched to a gene: 9. The CDR3 spells CARIGQANEQFF. Here the CDR3 DNA reads TGTGCCAGAATCGGACAGGCCAACGAGCAGTTCTTC.

The chain couples TRBV12-3 or TRBV12-4 to TRBJ1-2; D may be TRBD1 (5 bases). There are 15 residues in the CDR3. Trimming shortened V by 4 bases and J by 8 bases, and 20 bases separated the two germline ends. The CDR3 DNA follows: TGTGCCAGCAGTTCTCAGGGCTTCGGGGTGGAGGGCTACACCTTC. Residues: CASSSQGFGVEGYTF.

This clonotype was found once. This may arise from a read error, as a much more abundant clone is one base away. The V gene is TRBV7-2, the J gene TRBJ2-3; no clear D gene. The V gene's germline CDR1 is SGHTA and CDR2 FQGNSA. This CDR3 spans 15 amino acids. The CDR3 region is CASRLRGTSTDTQYF. As DNA, the CDR3 is TGTGCCAGCCGCTTACGAGGAACTAGCACAGATACGCAGTATTTT.

The rearrangement joins TRBV7-2 to TRBJ1-1; D gene unclear. CDR3 size: 15 residues. The germline V and J ends were trimmed by 5 bases and 4 bases, with 17 bases remaining between them. Per germline, CDR1 SGHTA and CDR2 FQGNSA. CDR3 residues: CASSPSWVGGTEAFF. CDR3 in DNA: TGTGCCAGCAGCCCCTCTTGGGTTGGCGGCACTGAAGCTTTCTTT.

The rearrangement joins TRBV7-2 to TRBJ2-1, with a weak D call TRBD1 (6 bases). The CDR3 is made up of 16 amino acids. The germline CDR1 and CDR2 sequences are SGHTA and FQGNSA. Trimming cost V 1 base and J 8 bases, with 18 bases left between them. The CDR3: CASSLEAYQGSDEQFF. The CDR3 region has the DNA TGTGCCAGCAGCTTAGAGGCCTACCAGGGGTCCGATGAGCAGTTCTTC.

Details on this clonotype: This may come from a read error, since a much larger clone is one base off. The V gene is TRBV23-1, the J gene TRBJ2-5; 10 positions match TRBD2. TRBV23-1 counts as an open reading frame of uncertain function. After removal of 2 bases from V and 11 bases from J, the junction contained 17 bases not matched to a gene. The CDR3 runs to 17 residues. CDR3 nucleotides: TGCGCCAGCAGTCAAGGCCCTAGCGGGAGTGGGTACAATGAGCAGTACTTC. Its translation is CASSQGPSGSGYNEQYF.

The V call is TRBV7-2, the J call TRBJ1-1, with 7 bases aligning to TRBD1. CDR3 length: 14 amino acids. Germline lookup yields CDR1 SGHTA and CDR2 FQGNSA. The J segment lost 3 bases and the V segment lost 5 bases, leaving 6 bases of the junction unmatched. CDR3 coding DNA: TGTGCCAGCAGCCGACAGGGCGGAGACACTGAAGCTTTCTTT. It specifies CASSRQGGDTEAFF.

By proportion, this clonotype is medium-sized. The rearrangement uses TRBV11-1 and TRBJ2-1, with 13 bases fitting TRBD2. CDR1 and CDR2 (germline): SGHAT, FQDESV (reference sequence). CDR3 size: 15 residues. After removal of 5 bases from V and 6 bases from J, the junction contained 4 bases not matched to a gene. CDR3: CASSTGTSGINEQFF. CDR3 nucleotides: TGTGCCAGCAGCACCGGGACTAGCGGGATCAATGAGCAGTTCTTC.

V usage is TRBV24-1 and J usage is TRBJ2-4; 8 positions agree with TRBD2. The J call is uncertain, as TRBJ2-5 better fits the DNA end. The length of the CDR3 is 12 residues. Germline V lookup: CDR1 KGHDR, CDR2 SFDVKD. The chain's CDR3 is CATSGRGETQYF. CDR3 nucleotides: TGTGCCACCAGCGGGAGGGGAGAGACCCAGTACTTC.

This clonotype is labeled as large. The CDR3 sequence is CASSQGLADNEQFF. The CDR3 DNA follows: TGCGCCAGCAGCCAAGGGCTAGCGGACAATGAGCAGTTCTTC. The rearrangement joins TRBV4-1 to TRBJ2-1; 7 positions agree with TRBD2. The CDR3 loop spans 14 amino acids. J lost 5 bases, V lost 1 base, and 2 bases had no gene match. CDR1 and CDR2 (germline): MGHRA, YSYEKL.

The rearrangement joins TRBV12-3 or TRBV12-4 to TRBJ2-7, with 8 bases aligning to TRBD2. Losses at the gene ends were 6 bases for V and 7 bases for J; bases not matched to a gene: 5. The CDR3 has 12 amino acids. CDR3: CASSRSGDEQYF. In DNA form, the CDR3 reads TGTGCCAGCAGCCGTAGCGGGGATGAGCAGTACTTC.